What follows are 8 T cell receptor beta chains derived from one specimen sequenced in a study of blood T cell repertoires in COVID-19 (dated by TCRdb to the early 2020s). The library was obtained by the immunoSEQ multiplex PCR assay. Entries here come from immuneACCESS through TCRdb and include only in-frame sequences with V and J called. Some clones fail to appear in such tables; in the studies checked, an unresolved V gene covers under half of the shortfall, and the cause of the remainder is unknown. The sample table lists some 350,000 clones, under 95% of them with a count of one. The leading ten clones occupy 3% to 4% of the sample. Sample: peripheral blood. The receptor set was obtained from a young woman who had recovered from COVID-19.

This clone was seen more than once but under ten times. Other DNA sequences of this sample code for an identical CDR3. J is TRBJ2-1 and V is TRBV20-1; D is perhaps TRBD1 (6 bases). V was trimmed by 3 bases and J by 7 bases, leaving 7 bases between them. CDR1 and CDR2 (germline): DFQATT, SNEGSKA (reference sequence). This CDR3 region has 11 residues. CDR3 region: CSASRGNEQFF. As DNA, the CDR3 is TGCAGTGCTAGTAGGGGGAATGAGCAGTTCTTC.

The chain couples TRBV11-2 to TRBJ1-6, with D maybe TRBD1 (6 bases). V was shortened by 5 bases and J by 8 bases, with 13 bases between the two germline ends. This CDR3 is 14 amino acids long. Per germline, CDR1 SGHAT and CDR2 FQNNGV. This chain's CDR3 is CASSATYRDSPLHF. DNA of the CDR3: TGTGCCAGCAGCGCCACCTACAGGGATTCACCCCTCCACTTT.

The rearrangement uses TRBV10-1 and TRBJ1-3; D gene uncertain. The CDR3 consists of 13 residues. V lost 7 bases and J lost 3, with 10 bases in between. From germline, CDR1 is WNHNN and CDR2 SYGVQD (reference sequence). Here the CDR3 reads CASNPVFGNTIYF. The CDR3 region has the DNA TGCGCCAGCAATCCTGTATTTGGAAACACCATATATTTT.

J is TRBJ2-3 and V is TRBV11-2; TRBD2 matches 7 bases. This CDR3 is built from 15 residues. Looked up from germline, CDR1 is SGHAT and CDR2 is FQNNGV. The V gene end was trimmed by 1 base and the J gene end by 5 bases; junction bases not matched to a gene: 6. The CDR3 loop reads CASSLGGRAQDTQYF. In DNA form, the CDR3 reads TGTGCCAGCAGCTTAGGTGGGAGGGCCCAAGATACGCAGTATTTT.

This clone showed up just once. This chain uses TRBV19 with TRBJ1-3, with D possibly matching TRBD1 (6 bases). The CDR3 loop spans 15 amino acids. Trimming pared 7 bases from V and 0 bases from J, leaving 13 bases between. Germline CDR1 LNHDA, CDR2 SQIVND (reference sequence). This chain's CDR3 is CASTPGHGSGNTIYF. Here the CDR3 DNA reads TGTGCCAGTACCCCGGGACACGGCTCTGGAAACACCATATATTTT.

V and J are TRBV19 and TRBJ1-5; D may be TRBD1 (6 bases). V shed 7 bases and J shed 2 bases, with 18 bases lying between them. The CDR3 spans 16 residues. CDR1 and CDR2 (germline): LNHDA, SQIVND (reference sequence). The CDR3 sequence: CASTIREGGGNQPQHF. DNA of the CDR3: TGTGCCAGTACCATCAGGGAGGGGGGAGGCAATCAGCCCCAGCATTTT.

The V call is TRBV11-3, the J call TRBJ1-2; D may be TRBD1 (6 bases). Germline V gene lookup returns CDR1 SGHNT and CDR2 YENEEA. Trimming took off 1 base at V and 4 bases at J, with 13 bases between the two ends. The CDR3 runs 15 residues. The chain's CDR3 is CASSLGQGHAYGYTF. CDR3 DNA: TGTGCCAGCAGCTTAGGTCAGGGACATGCCTATGGCTACACCTTC.

The chain employs TRBV6-5 and TRBJ1-1, with D perhaps matching TRBD1 (5 bases). This CDR3 comprises 13 residues. V gave up 2 bases and J gave up 8 bases, with 12 bases separating them. Germline lookup yields CDR1 MNHEY and CDR2 SVGAGI. CDR3 nucleotides: TGTGCCAGCAGTTACGCGACAGCAAAAGAAGCTTTCTTT. Its translation is CASSYATAKEAFF.